This paragraph reports one TCR beta chain. Produced via immunoSEQ multiplex PCR; TCRdb's table is partial and in-frame only. The sample yields around 130,000 clones, around four fifths seen once. The record originates from a study of blood T cell repertoires in COVID-19. Germline V gene lookup returns CDR1 LGHDT and CDR2 YNNKEL (reference sequence). The ends were cut back, 4 bases at V and 6 bases at J, with 11 bases in the middle. The CDR3 is made up of 13 amino acids. The chain has TRBV3-1 (or the pseudogene TRBV3-2) and TRBJ2-3; maybe TRBD1 (6 bases). The material sequenced was peripheral blood. The sequence was collected from a human donor in a cohort sampled during active COVID-19. This CDR3 is CASSPQGFDTQYF. The CDR3 bases are TGTGCCAGCAGCCCACAGGGATTCGATACGCAGTATTTT.